This entry lists 28 T cell receptor beta chains sequenced from one sample in a study of CD8 T cells in ankylosing spondylitis (dated by TCRdb to the late 2010s). Libraries were prepared through 5' RACE. Sequencing relied on an Illumina HiSeq 2500. Clones were called with MiXCR by TCRdb after fastp trimmed the public reads at Q25, and only in-frame beta chains were retained. Records with the same CDR3 protein are collapsed into one entry carrying the most frequent genes and DNA. The sample profile shows roughly 240,000 distinct CDR3 sequences; approximately 7.6% of them were found once. 4.8% of the sample lies in the top ten. Sequencing input: blood, either unsorted or a sorted T cell fraction (not recorded which). These receptors all come from a female donor with ankylosing spondylitis or in good health (not recorded which).

This clonotype was picked up many times. This sequence joins TRBV15 and TRBJ2-1, with D possibly TRBD1 on 6 matching bases. There are 16 residues in the CDR3. Trimming shortened V by 0 bases and J by 2 bases, and 11 bases separated the two germline ends. Germline V gene sequence: CDR1 LNHNV, CDR2 YYDKDF (reference sequence). CDR3 region: CATSREDRPPYNEQFF. The CDR3 nucleotides read TGTGCCACCAGCAGAGAAGACAGGCCTCCCTACAATGAGCAGTTCTTC.

This clonotype occurred many times. The chain couples TRBV12-3 or TRBV12-4 to TRBJ2-4; D is perhaps TRBD2 (6 bases). The CDR3 length is 14 residues. The V gene lost 7 bases and the J gene lost 2 bases, with 12 bases spanning the gap. The CDR3 nucleotides are TGTGCCAGCACCTTCAGCGGGCCCAAAAACATTCAGTACTTC. This encodes CASTFSGPKNIQYF.

This clonotype was recorded many times. The CDR3 reads CSVPAGLGDYDEQFF. In DNA, the CDR3 is TGCAGCGTTCCAGCGGGACTAGGGGATTACGATGAGCAGTTCTTC. The gene calls are TRBV29-1 and TRBJ2-1; TRBD2 aligns across 8 bases. Germline CDR1 is SQVTM and CDR2 is ANQGSEA. This CDR3 spans 15 amino acids. After removal of 5 bases from V and 8 bases from J, the junction contained 14 bases not matched to a gene.

This clonotype has at least ten counts. The rearrangement uses TRBV6-2 or TRBV6-3 and TRBJ2-7; 7 nucleotides match TRBD1. V lost 0 bases, J lost 6 bases, and 14 bases stayed unmatched. Germline lookup yields CDR1 MNHEY and CDR2 SVGEGT. The CDR3 extends over 17 amino acids. CDR3 sequence reads: CASSYSGQARLTSEQYF. CDR3 coding DNA: TGTGCCAGCAGTTACTCCGGACAGGCCCGGCTTACTTCCGAGCAGTACTTC.

The chain uses TRBV7-2 and TRBJ2-5, with 9 bases matching TRBD2. Germline CDR1 reads SGHTA; CDR2 reads FQGNSA. Trimming at V came to 5 bases and at J to 4 bases, leaving 8 bases not matched to a gene. CDR3 length: 15 residues. The CDR3 sequence is CASSILAGRAETQYF. Written as DNA, the CDR3 is TGTGCCAGCAGCATCCTAGCGGGAAGGGCAGAGACCCAGTACTTC. Variable domain in full (rest from reference TRBV7-2 and TRBJ2-5): GAGVSQSPSNKVTEKGKDVELRCDPISGHTALYWYRQSLGQGLEFLIYFQGNSAPDKSGLPSDRFSAERTGGSVSTLTIQRTQQEDSAVYLCASSILAGRAETQYFGPGTRLLVL.

Ten or more counts support this clonotype. This chain joins TRBV20-1 and TRBJ1-2; D perhaps matches TRBD1 (5 bases). There are 14 residues in the CDR3. The V and J ends lost 0 bases and 4 bases respectively, with 12 bases between them. CDR1 is DFQATT and CDR2 is SNEGSKA in the germline V gene (reference sequence). The CDR3 is CSARDPVGVYGYTF. In nucleotides, the CDR3 is TGCAGTGCTAGAGATCCAGTAGGGGTCTATGGCTACACCTTC.

The table lists this clonotype with many counts. The rearrangement links TRBV5-1 to TRBJ1-5; no reliable D call. Germline CDR1 reads SGHRS; CDR2 reads YFSETQ. The CDR3 spans 15 residues. V lost 0 bases and J 3 bases, leaving 10 bases between the germline ends. The DNA of the CDR3 is TGCGCCAGCAGCTTGGCGCCAGAATCCAATCAGCCCCAGCATTTT. It codes for CASSLAPESNQPQHF.

This clonotype was counted at least ten times. The rearrangement joins TRBV14 to TRBJ2-6; D uncertain. This CDR3 region has 14 residues. Between the trimmed V and J ends, which lost 4 bases and 0 bases, there was a span of 4 bases. Germline CDR1 and CDR2: SGHDN and FVKESK. The CDR3 coding sequence is TGTGCCAGCAGCCGAGCCTCTGGGGCCAACGTCCTGACTTTC. Its translation is CASSRASGANVLTF.

This clonotype was detected ten times or more. The rearrangement links TRBV6-2 or TRBV6-3 to TRBJ2-1, with 9 positions matching TRBD1. This CDR3 has 16 amino acids. V gave up 4 bases and J gave up 4 bases; unmatched junction bases: 8. Germline assignment: CDR1 MNHEY and CDR2 SVGEGT. The CDR3 sequence is CASSSTGTGPYNEQFF. The CDR3 DNA reads TGTGCCAGCAGTTCGACCGGGACAGGGCCTTACAATGAGCAGTTCTTC.

This clonotype was counted at least ten times. The J gene is TRBJ2-1, the V gene TRBV20-1, with D possibly being TRBD1 or TRBD2 (5 bases each). This CDR3 comprises 15 residues. V lost 6 bases and J 6 bases, leaving 21 bases between the germline ends. The V gene's germline CDR1 is DFQATT and CDR2 SNEGSKA (reference sequence). The CDR3 DNA follows: TGCAGTGCCATTGAGGGGCGGAGCTCCATCAATGAGCAGTTCTTC. Amino acid sequence: CSAIEGRSSINEQFF.

This clonotype was seen at least ten times. The rearrangement links TRBV20-1 to TRBJ2-7; 13 bases are shared with TRBD2. Germline CDR1 and CDR2: DFQATT and SNEGSKA (reference sequence). The CDR3 consists of 14 residues. V lost 4 bases, J lost 2 bases, and 2 bases stayed unmatched. CDR3 nucleotide sequence: TGCAGTGCTACCGGGACTAGCGGGACCTACGAGCAGTACTTC. This codes for CSATGTSGTYEQYF.

This clonotype was recorded a few times. The chain recombines TRBV7-9 with TRBJ2-7, with D perhaps matching TRBD1 or TRBD2 (6 bases each). Trimming stripped 6 bases from V and 0 bases from J, with 18 bases between. CDR3 size: 16 residues. Germline V CDR1 and CDR2: SEHNR, FQNEAQ (reference sequence). The CDR3 DNA sequence: TGTGCCAGCAGTGTGGGGGAGGACAGTATCTCCTACGAGCAGTACTTC. Translation gives CASSVGEDSISYEQYF.

A word on this clonotype: With a much larger clone just one base away, this may be a read error. This chain connects TRBV18 to TRBJ2-4; D perhaps matches TRBD1 (6 bases). CDR3 length: 16 amino acids. Germline V CDR1 and CDR2: KGHSH, LQKENI. The CDR3 sequence is CVSSPGELGAKNIQYF. CDR3 nucleotide sequence: TGTGTCAGCTCCCCAGGGGAGTTAGGGGCCAAAAACATTCAGTACTTC.

In its sample, this clonotype was seen a few times. This rearrangement joins TRBV11-2 to TRBJ1-5; 7 nucleotides agree with TRBD1. The junction had 24 bases not matched to a gene; V was cut back by 2 bases and J by 5 bases. The V gene's germline CDR1 is SGHAT and CDR2 FQNNGV. CDR3 length: 21 residues. In DNA form, the CDR3 reads TGTGCCAGCAGCTTACAACCACCGACCACATTCGAGGGACAGAGTCATCAGCCCCAGCATTTT. It translates to CASSLQPPTTFEGQSHQPQHF.

This clonotype occurred many times. The chain combines TRBV6-1 with TRBJ2-7; TRBD1 matches 8 bases. CDR3 length equals 15 residues. CDR1 MNHNS and CDR2 SASEGT come from the germline V gene. The V gene end was trimmed by 6 bases and the J gene end by 3 bases; junction bases not matched to a gene: 10. CDR3 nucleotides: TGTGCCAGCAGACCCACGGGGGACAGGATCTACGAGCAGTACTTC. Amino acid sequence: CASRPTGDRIYEQYF.

This clonotype appeared many times. The chain is built from TRBV12-3 or TRBV12-4 and TRBJ2-7, with TRBD2 matching 9 bases. The ends lost 6 bases at V and 5 bases at J; junction bases unmatched: 11. The CDR3 runs to 15 residues. For the CDR3, the DNA is TGTGCCAGCAGCCCCGGGGCTAGCGGGATAAACGAGCAGTACTTC. Encoded protein: CASSPGASGINEQYF.

The table lists this clonotype with many counts. The chain carries TRBV3-1 and TRBJ1-1, with a tentative D call TRBD1 (5 bases). This CDR3 has 13 residues. Germline CDR1 and CDR2: LGHDT and YNNKEL (reference sequence). V was trimmed by 7 bases and J by 3 bases, leaving 12 bases between them. DNA for the CDR3: TGTGCCAGCAACCGCGGGGGTTACACTGAAGCTTTCTTT. It translates to CASNRGGYTEAFF.

This clonotype has at least ten counts. This sequence joins TRBV6-6 and TRBJ1-4, with D tentatively TRBD1 (5 bases). CDR1 is MNHNY, CDR2 SVGAGI, per germline (reference sequence). V was shortened by 2 bases and J by 5 bases, with 18 bases between the two germline ends. The CDR3 has 17 residues. CDR3 sequence: CASSYGGAWEKNEKLFF. CDR3 nucleotide sequence: TGTGCCAGCAGTTACGGCGGGGCCTGGGAGAAAAATGAAAAACTGTTTTTT.

This clonotype was seen repeatedly, ten times or more. V and J are TRBV11-2 and TRBJ2-5; the D call may be TRBD1 or TRBD2 (5 bases each). There are 15 residues in the CDR3. Per germline, CDR1 SGHAT and CDR2 FQNNGV. Trimming took 5 bases from V and 0 from J, leaving 13 bases between them. In nucleotides, the CDR3 is TGTGCCAGCAGCGTTTCCGGGGCGGACCAAGAGACCCAGTACTTC. This translates into CASSVSGADQETQYF.

As concerns this clonotype: A junction end diverges from the germline sequence, so it may reflect a read error. V usage is TRBV4-2 and J usage is TRBJ2-6; no clear D gene. The CDR3 extends over 16 amino acids. Germline CDR1 LGHNA, CDR2 YNFKEQ. CDR3 nucleotides: TGTGCCATCAGCCCCGGGCGCGGTTCTGGGGCCAACGTCCTGACTTTC. This translates into CAISPGRGSGANVLTF.

This clonotype occurred many times. V usage is TRBV20-1 and J usage is TRBJ1-6; D ambiguous. Germline V gene lookup returns CDR1 DFQATT and CDR2 SNEGSKA (reference sequence). The CDR3 has 12 amino acids. V was clipped by 4 bases and J by 9 bases, with 10 bases between them. The CDR3 nucleotides read TGCAGTGCTACGGTAGAGGGTTCACCCCTCCACTTT. This codes for CSATVEGSPLHF.

This clonotype was observed many times. V gene TRBV9 combines with J gene TRBJ1-2; TRBD1 agrees at 7 bases. V lost 3 bases to trimming and J lost 4 bases; unmatched junction nucleotides: 0. Germline V gives CDR1 SGDLS, CDR2 YYNGEE. The CDR3 spans 12 residues. CDR3 DNA sequence: TGTGCCAGCAGCGGGACAGGCTATGGCTACACCTTC. Its translation: CASSGTGYGYTF. Variable domain in full (rest from reference TRBV9 and TRBJ1-2): DSGVTQTPKHLITATGQRVTLRCSPRSGDLSVYWYQQSLDQGLQFLIQYYNGEERAKGNILERFSAQQFPDLHSELNLSSLELGDSALYFCASSGTGYGYTFGSGTRLTVV.

The sample holds many counts of this clonotype. The rearrangement links TRBV29-1 to TRBJ1-1; D is undetermined. CDR3 size: 11 residues. The germline V and J ends were trimmed by 4 bases and 1 base, with 4 bases remaining between them. Germline CDR1 is SQVTM and CDR2 is ANQGSEA. Here the CDR3 reads CSVVANTEAFF. The CDR3 bases are TGCAGCGTTGTAGCGAACACTGAAGCTTTCTTT.

The genes are TRBV29-1 and TRBJ2-7; a weak D match, TRBD2 (5 bases). Germline CDR1 SQVTM, CDR2 ANQGSEA. Trimming cost V 6 bases and J 3 bases, with 9 bases left between them. CDR3 length equals 11 residues. In DNA, the CDR3 is TGCAGCGTGAAGGAGGTCTACGAGCAGTACTTC. This sequence encodes CSVKEVYEQYF.

This clonotype appeared many times. This chain uses TRBV5-1 with TRBJ2-1; a possible D gene is TRBD1 (5 bases). The CDR3 is 13 amino acids. Germline CDR1 SGHRS, CDR2 YFSETQ. V gave up 5 bases and J gave up 6 bases, with 12 bases separating them. The CDR3 nucleotides read TGCGCCAGCAGGGGGCTAGGGTTCAATGAGCAGTTCTTC. This sequence encodes CASRGLGFNEQFF.

Ten or more counts support this clonotype. The genes are TRBV29-1 and TRBJ1-1; 9 bases line up with TRBD1. The J segment lost 5 bases and the V segment lost 3 bases, leaving 7 bases of the junction unmatched. The CDR3 extends over 14 amino acids. The germline gives CDR1 SQVTM, CDR2 ANQGSEA. In DNA, the CDR3 is TGCAGCGTTGAGGGTTATGACAGGGGGACTGAAGCTTTCTTT. As protein: CSVEGYDRGTEAFF.

This clonotype was seen many times. The rearrangement links TRBV25-1 to TRBJ2-5, with D unclear. In germline, CDR1 is MGHDK, CDR2 SYGVNS. Trimming removed 2 bases at V and 7 bases at J, with 5 bases between. The CDR3 is 11 residues long. CDR3 coding DNA: TGTGCCAGCAGTGAAAGAGGGACCCAGTACTTC. Translation: CASSERGTQYF.

This clonotype turned up a few times. The chain uses TRBV29-1 and TRBJ2-1, with TRBD2 matching over 8 bases. Germline CDR1 SQVTM, CDR2 ANQGSEA. The CDR3 sequence is 14 residues long. The ends lost 4 bases at V and 9 bases at J; junction bases unmatched: 11. CDR3 protein: CSVVAAGVPGEQFF. In DNA form, the CDR3 reads TGCAGCGTTGTAGCAGCGGGAGTTCCAGGTGAGCAGTTCTTC.